These 21 T cell receptor beta chains originate from one sample sequenced in a study of early T cells in non-severe SARS-CoV-2 infection. Using its own MiXCR run on the 5' RACE reads, TCRdb lists one record per CDR3 protein. This table holds 81,000 or so distinct CDR3 sequences, approximately 12% found once. What was sequenced was whole blood. These receptors originate from an adult who was a healthcare worker with PCR-confirmed SARS-CoV-2 infection or an uninfected control (not recorded which).

This clonotype has a count of ten or more. The chain joins TRBV11-3 to TRBJ2-2, with TRBD1 identical over 8 bases. CDR3 length: 15 amino acids. The V gene end was trimmed by 6 bases and the J gene end by 1 base; junction bases not matched to a gene: 4. Germline CDR1 is SGHNT and CDR2 is YENEEA. CDR3 coding DNA: TGTGCCAGCAGATCCGGGACAGGGAACACCGGGGAGCTGTTTTTT. This translates into CASRSGTGNTGELFF.

By sample fraction, this clonotype is medium-sized (0.01 to 0.1%). DNA of the CDR3: TGCGCCAGCGAAGCGGCGGCCGGGGAGCTGTTTTTT. Amino acids: CASEAAAGELFF. The chain has TRBV10-2 and TRBJ2-2; TRBD2 might be the D (5 bases). The germline V gene encodes CDR1 WSHSY and CDR2 SAAADI. This CDR3 contains 12 residues. The ends were cut back, 8 bases at V and 6 bases at J, with 10 bases in the middle.

The sample holds many counts of this clonotype. The chain recombines TRBV7-3 with TRBJ2-2; 8 bases align to TRBD2. The germline V gene has CDR1 SGHTA and CDR2 FQGTGA. The CDR3 extends over 19 amino acids. J lost 2 bases, V lost 2 bases, and 13 bases had no gene match. The CDR3 here is CASSLGLGSLAGNTGELFF. The CDR3 DNA sequence: TGTGCCAGCAGCTTAGGACTTGGGAGTCTAGCGGGTAACACCGGGGAGCTGTTTTTT.

This clonotype has just a few counts. CDR3 region: CASSSGGFGEAFF. CDR3 bases: TGTGCCAGCAGCTCCGGGGGCTTCGGGGAAGCTTTCTTT. This chain connects TRBV11-2 to TRBJ1-1, with D perhaps TRBD1 (6 bases). V lost 4 bases and J 8 bases, leaving 14 bases between the germline ends. This CDR3 is built from 13 residues. Per the germline V gene, CDR1 is SGHAT and CDR2 is FQNNGV.

This clonotype was detected ten times or more. This rearrangement joins TRBV30 to TRBJ2-1, with D perhaps TRBD1 or TRBD2 (5 bases each). Trimming shortened V by 3 bases and J by 0 bases, and 12 bases separated the two germline ends. Per the germline V gene, CDR1 is GTSNPN and CDR2 is SVGIG (reference sequence). The CDR3 length is 15 residues. CDR3 region: CAWSGTAVSYNEQFF. In nucleotides, the CDR3 is TGTGCCTGGAGCGGGACCGCTGTCTCCTACAATGAGCAGTTCTTC.

The chain has TRBV28 and TRBJ1-1; a possible D gene is TRBD1 (6 bases). V gave up 7 bases and J gave up 0 bases, with 12 bases separating them. The germline CDR1 and CDR2 sequences are MDHEN and SYDVKM. The CDR3 loop spans 14 amino acids. CDR3 nucleotide sequence: TGTGCCAGCACCTCGGGGGCGATGAACACTGAAGCTTTCTTT. Translating gives CASTSGAMNTEAFF.

The genes are TRBV29-1 and TRBJ2-1; TRBD2 matches 7 bases. Per germline, CDR1 SQVTM and CDR2 ANQGSEA. CDR3 length: 12 residues. V dropped 7 bases and J dropped 10; count of bases not matched to a gene: 10. In DNA, the CDR3 is TGCAGCGGAGCTAGCGGAGCACAAGAGCAGTTCTTC. Amino acid sequence: CSGASGAQEQFF.

The chain uses TRBV24-1 and TRBJ2-3; TRBD1 matches at 8 bases. With V trimmed by 1 base and J by 3 bases, 5 bases remained unmatched. The CDR3 sequence is 16 residues long. Per the germline V gene, CDR1 is KGHDR and CDR2 is SFDVKD. The CDR3 protein is CATSDLRTGLTDTQYF. The CDR3 DNA reads TGTGCCACCAGTGATTTAAGGACAGGGCTTACAGATACGCAGTATTTT.

The chain has TRBV7-9 and TRBJ2-7; D might be TRBD2 (6 bases). Germline V CDR1 and CDR2: SEHNR, FQNEAQ (reference sequence). V was shortened by 5 bases and J by 9 bases, with 17 bases between the two germline ends. This CDR3 comprises 13 residues. For the CDR3, the DNA is TGTGCCAGCAGCGTTTCGGGAGCGCTTGGGCAGTACTTC. The encoded protein is CASSVSGALGQYF.

The chain joins TRBV27 to TRBJ2-7, with TRBD2 as a possible D gene (6 bases). In germline, CDR1 is MNHEY, CDR2 SMNVEV (reference sequence). The length of the CDR3 is 13 residues. The V and J ends lost 5 bases and 2 bases respectively, with 10 bases between them. CDR3: CASSPRGTYEQYF. The DNA for the CDR3 is TGTGCCAGCAGTCCCCGCGGGACCTACGAGCAGTACTTC.

This chain uses TRBV5-1 with TRBJ2-3; a weak D match, TRBD1 (5 bases). The germline V and J ends were trimmed by 0 bases and 0 bases, with 14 bases remaining between them. Germline-derived CDR1 and CDR2 are SGHRS and YFSETQ. The CDR3 runs to 17 residues. Written as DNA, the CDR3 is TGCGCCAGCAGCTTGGGAGTGGGGCGGAGCAGCACAGATACGCAGTATTTT. This sequence encodes CASSLGVGRSSTDTQYF.

The chain is built from TRBV28 and TRBJ2-5, with D tentatively TRBD1 (5 bases). The CDR3 runs to 12 residues. V gave up 2 bases and J gave up 4 bases, with 5 bases separating them. CDR1 is MDHEN, CDR2 SYDVKM, per germline. In nucleotides, the CDR3 is TGTGCCAGCAGTTTACAGGGAGAGACCCAGTACTTC. Residues: CASSLQGETQYF.

This clonotype has a handful of counts. V gene TRBV18 combines with J gene TRBJ2-3, with 9 bases lining up with TRBD2. In germline, CDR1 is KGHSH, CDR2 LQKENI. With 1 base clipped from V and 3 bases from J, the junction kept 5 bases outside the gene matches. This CDR3 is built from 16 residues. The CDR3 sequence is CASSPRLAGSTDTQYF. In DNA form, the CDR3 reads TGTGCCAGCTCACCACGGCTAGCGGGATCGACAGATACGCAGTATTTT.

The chain has TRBV20-1 and TRBJ1-1; TRBD1 might be the D (5 bases). The V gene's germline CDR1 is DFQATT and CDR2 SNEGSKA (reference sequence). The CDR3 contains 14 residues. V was pared by 4 bases and J by 2 bases, with 14 bases between. As DNA, the CDR3 is TGCAGTGCTACGTCCTTCCGGGGCAACACTGAAGCTTTCTTT. Protein product: CSATSFRGNTEAFF.

This clonotype was observed many times. V usage is TRBV28 and J usage is TRBJ2-5; tentative D call: TRBD2 (5 bases). V lost 6 bases to trimming and J lost 3 bases, with 11 bases between them. The CDR3 covers 13 residues. Germline CDR1 reads MDHEN; CDR2 reads SYDVKM. CDR3 amino acids: CASRSRTEETQYF. The DNA for the CDR3 is TGTGCCAGCAGGAGTCGGACTGAAGAGACCCAGTACTTC. Together with reference TRBV28 and TRBJ2-5, the CDR3 gives the full variable domain: DVKVTQSSRYLVKRTGEKVFLECVQDMDHENMFWYRQDPGLGLRLIYFSYDVKMKEKGDIPEGYSVSREKKERFSLILESASTNQTSMYLCASRSRTEETQYFGPGTRLLVL.

In its sample, this clonotype was seen a few times. The rearrangement joins TRBV18 to TRBJ2-6; D not resolved. This CDR3 is 13 amino acids long. Trimming stripped 6 bases from V and 0 bases from J, with 3 bases between. Germline V CDR1 and CDR2: KGHSH, LQKENI. The CDR3 DNA follows: TGTGCCAGCTCTGACTCTGGGGCCAACGTCCTGACTTTC. Protein product: CASSDSGANVLTF.

CDR3 sequence: CSVTGLGDNEQFF. In nucleotides, the CDR3 is TGCAGCGTAACAGGTCTTGGGGACAATGAGCAGTTCTTC. This chain uses TRBV29-1 with TRBJ2-1; tentative D call: TRBD1 (5 bases). The CDR3 runs 13 residues. V was trimmed by 6 bases and J by 5 bases, leaving 14 bases between them. CDR1 SQVTM and CDR2 ANQGSEA come from the germline V gene.

This clonotype has more than one count but fewer than ten. V is TRBV20-1 and J is TRBJ2-1; 12 bases map to TRBD2. Germline CDR1 is DFQATT and CDR2 is SNEGSKA (reference sequence). The CDR3 runs 16 residues. V trimming: 1 base; J trimming: 4 bases; junction bases outside the gene matches: 5. DNA of the CDR3: TGCAGTGCTAGAGTCCGACTAGCGGGGGCGTACAATGAGCAGTTCTTC. Translating it yields CSARVRLAGAYNEQFF.

The chain employs TRBV2 and TRBJ2-1; the D gene is possibly TRBD2 (6 bases). The germline V gene has CDR1 SNHLY and CDR2 FYNNEI. The germline V and J ends were trimmed by 7 bases and 6 bases, with 16 bases remaining between them. This CDR3 contains 14 residues. The CDR3 protein is CASNGGTTINEQFF. The CDR3 nucleotides are TGTGCCAGCAACGGGGGAACGACGATCAATGAGCAGTTCTTC. Together with reference TRBV2 and TRBJ2-1, the CDR3 gives the full variable domain: EPEVTQTPSHQVTQMGQEVILRCVPISNHLYFYWYRQILGQKVEFLVSFYNNEISEKSEIFDDQFSVERPDGSNFTLKIRSTKLEDSAMYFCASNGGTTINEQFFGPGTRLTVL.

This clonotype was counted only a few times. The chain has TRBV5-4 and TRBJ2-1; D possibly corresponds to TRBD1 (6 bases). The germline gives CDR1 SGHNT, CDR2 YYREEE (reference sequence). Trimming stripped 1 base from V and 6 bases from J, with 11 bases between. There are 14 residues in the CDR3. The CDR3 region is CASSLNRVLNEQFF. Here the CDR3 DNA reads TGTGCCAGCAGCTTGAACAGGGTACTCAATGAGCAGTTCTTC. The whole variable domain, filled in from reference TRBV5-4 and TRBJ2-1, reads ETGVTQSPTHLIKTRGQQVTLRCSSQSGHNTVSWYQQALGQGPQFIFQYYREEENGRGNFPPRFSGLQFPNYSSELNVNALELDDSALYLCASSLNRVLNEQFFGPGTRLTVL.

This clonotype appeared a few times. J is TRBJ1-5 and V is TRBV18; D uncertain. CDR1 is KGHSH, CDR2 LQKENI, per germline. V lost 2 bases and J 6 bases, leaving 11 bases between the germline ends. The CDR3 length is 14 residues. Here the CDR3 reads CASSPTGAGQPQHF. CDR3 sequence (DNA): TGTGCCAGCTCACCAACGGGCGCGGGTCAGCCCCAGCATTTT.